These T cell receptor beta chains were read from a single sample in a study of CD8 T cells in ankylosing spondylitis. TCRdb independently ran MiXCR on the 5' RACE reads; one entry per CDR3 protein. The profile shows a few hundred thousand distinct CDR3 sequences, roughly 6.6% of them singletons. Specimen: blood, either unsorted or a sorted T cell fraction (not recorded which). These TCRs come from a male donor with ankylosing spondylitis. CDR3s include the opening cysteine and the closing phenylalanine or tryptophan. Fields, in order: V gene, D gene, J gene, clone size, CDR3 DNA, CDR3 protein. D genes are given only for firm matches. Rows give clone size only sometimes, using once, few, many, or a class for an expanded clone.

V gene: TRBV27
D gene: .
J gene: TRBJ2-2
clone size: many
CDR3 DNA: TGTGCCAGCAGTTTACCTACCGGGGAGCTGTTTTTT
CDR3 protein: CASSLPTGELFF

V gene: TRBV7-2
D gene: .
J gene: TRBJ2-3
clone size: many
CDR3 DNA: TGTGCCAGCAGCTTAGGGGTTAGCTCTAGAGATACGCAGTATTTT
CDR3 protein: CASSLGVSSRDTQYF

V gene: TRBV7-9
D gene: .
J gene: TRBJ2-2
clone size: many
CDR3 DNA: TGTGCCAGCAGCCCAGCCTTCGGTCCCGGGGAGCTGTTTTTT
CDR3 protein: CASSPAFGPGELFF

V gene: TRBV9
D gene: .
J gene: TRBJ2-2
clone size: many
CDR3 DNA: TGTGCCAGCAGCGTAGCCAGGAGGGGGCCCGGGGAGCTGTTTTTT
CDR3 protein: CASSVARRGPGELFF

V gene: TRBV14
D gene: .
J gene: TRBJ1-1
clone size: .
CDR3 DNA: TGTGCCAGCAGCCAAGAGGGGGGGTCCTACACTGAAGCTTTCTTT
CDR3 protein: CASSQEGGSYTEAFF

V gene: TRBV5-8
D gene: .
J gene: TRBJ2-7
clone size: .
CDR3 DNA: TGTGCCAGCGGACTCCAGCGCCCCTTCGAGCAGTACTTC
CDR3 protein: CASGLQRPFEQYF

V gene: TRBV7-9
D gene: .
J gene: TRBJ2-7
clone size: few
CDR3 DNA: TGTGCCAGCAGCACTAATCCGGGATCCTATCCCTCCGAGCAGTACTTC
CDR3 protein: CASSTNPGSYPSEQYF

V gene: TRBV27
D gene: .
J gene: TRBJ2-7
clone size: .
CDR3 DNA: TGTGCCAGCAGCCCCTCGTGGGAGTCCGCCTACGAGCAGTACTTC
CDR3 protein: CASSPSWESAYEQYF

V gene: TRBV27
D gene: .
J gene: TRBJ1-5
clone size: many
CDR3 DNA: TGTGCCAGCAGTTTAACGGGTAATCAGCCCCAGCATTTT
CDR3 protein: CASSLTGNQPQHF

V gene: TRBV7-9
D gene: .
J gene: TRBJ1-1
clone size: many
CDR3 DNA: TGTGCCAGCAGCCTCACGGGGGGCGCGGAAGCTTTCTTT
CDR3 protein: CASSLTGGAEAFF

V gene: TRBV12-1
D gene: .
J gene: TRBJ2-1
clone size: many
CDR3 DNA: TGTGCCAGCAGCTTGGCGGGGGCTGTTTACAATGAGCAGTTCTTC
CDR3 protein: CASSLAGAVYNEQFF

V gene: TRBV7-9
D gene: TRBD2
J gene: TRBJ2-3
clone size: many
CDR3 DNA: TGTGCCAGCAGCCTATACACGGGACTAGCGAGCACAGATACGCAGTATTTT
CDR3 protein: CASSLYTGLASTDTQYF

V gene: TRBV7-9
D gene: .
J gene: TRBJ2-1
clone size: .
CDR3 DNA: TGTGCCAGCAGCTTAGCCGAGCGGTTGTACAATGAGCAGTTCTTC
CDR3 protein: CASSLAERLYNEQFF

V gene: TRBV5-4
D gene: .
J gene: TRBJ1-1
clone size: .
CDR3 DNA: TGTGCCAGCAGCTTGTTGCAGTCGGAAGCTTTCTTT
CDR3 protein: CASSLLQSEAFF

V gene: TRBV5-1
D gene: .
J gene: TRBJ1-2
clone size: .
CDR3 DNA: TGCGCCAGCAGCTTGGCAGAACACTATGGCTACACCTTC
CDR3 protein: CASSLAEHYGYTF

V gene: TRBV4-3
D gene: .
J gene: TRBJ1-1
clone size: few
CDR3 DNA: TGCGCCAGCAGCCCATATTCCGGGACCTTGAACACTGAAGCTTTCTTT
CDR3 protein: CASSPYSGTLNTEAFF

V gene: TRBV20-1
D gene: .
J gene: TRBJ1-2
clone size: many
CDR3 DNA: TGCAGTGCTAGTATGGGGAATAATGGCTACACCTTC
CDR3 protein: CSASMGNNGYTF

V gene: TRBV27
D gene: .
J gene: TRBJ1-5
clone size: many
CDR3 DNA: TGTGCCAGCAGTTTAGAGGGGACCCATCAGCCCCAGCATTTT
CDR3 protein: CASSLEGTHQPQHF

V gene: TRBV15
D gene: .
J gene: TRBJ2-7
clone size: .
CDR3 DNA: TGTGCCACCAGCAGAGATTCTACCGAATACGAGCAGTACTTC
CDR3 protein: CATSRDSTEYEQYF

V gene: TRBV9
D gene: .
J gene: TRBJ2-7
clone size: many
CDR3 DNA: TGTGCCAGCAGCGTAGGTGGCAGGGAGATTGACGAGCAGTACTTC
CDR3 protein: CASSVGGREIDEQYF

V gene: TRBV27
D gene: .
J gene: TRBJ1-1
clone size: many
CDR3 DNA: TGTGCCAGCAGTGCTTTAGGGTGGGGCACTGAAGCTTTCTTT
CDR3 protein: CASSALGWGTEAFF

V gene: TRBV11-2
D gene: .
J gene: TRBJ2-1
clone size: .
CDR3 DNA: TGTGCCAGCAGCTTAGAAGCTAGAGGTTACAATGAGCAGTTCTTC
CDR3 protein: CASSLEARGYNEQFF

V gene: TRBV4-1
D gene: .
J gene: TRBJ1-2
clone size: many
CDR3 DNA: TGCGCCAGCAGCCAAGATAGATGGGGCAGCCCGCTTGGCTACACCTTC
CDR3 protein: CASSQDRWGSPLGYTF

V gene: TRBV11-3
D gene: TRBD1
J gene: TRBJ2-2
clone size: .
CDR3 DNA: TGTGCCAGCAGCTACCACCCCGGGACAGGGTGGACCGGGGAGCTGTTTTTT
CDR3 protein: CASSYHPGTGWTGELFF

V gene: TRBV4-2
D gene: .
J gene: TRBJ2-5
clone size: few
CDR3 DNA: TGTGCCAGCAGCCAAGGGAGGTTTGGGGAGACCCAGTACTTC
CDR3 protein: CASSQGRFGETQYF

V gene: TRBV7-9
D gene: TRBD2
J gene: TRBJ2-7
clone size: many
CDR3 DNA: TGTGCCAGCAGTTTAGCGGGACGCTACGAGCAGTACTTC
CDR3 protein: CASSLAGRYEQYF

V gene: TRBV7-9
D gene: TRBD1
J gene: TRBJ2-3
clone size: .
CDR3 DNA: TGTGCCAGCAGCTTCAGGGGGTCCGGTCCAGGTACGCAGTATTTT
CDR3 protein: CASSFRGSGPGTQYF

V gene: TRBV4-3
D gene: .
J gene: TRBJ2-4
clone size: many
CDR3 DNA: TGCGCCAGCAGCCAAGCCAGGGACCCCGAAAACATTCAGTACTTC
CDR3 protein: CASSQARDPENIQYF

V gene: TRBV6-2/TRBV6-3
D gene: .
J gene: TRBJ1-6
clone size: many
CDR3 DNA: TGTGCCAGCAGTCCCGACTCACCGGGGTCACCCCTCCACTTT
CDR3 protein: CASSPDSPGSPLHF

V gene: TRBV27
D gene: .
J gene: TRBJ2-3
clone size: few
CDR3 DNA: TGTGCCAGCAGTCCCCGCTTAAGTACAGATACGCAGTATTTT
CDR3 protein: CASSPRLSTDTQYF

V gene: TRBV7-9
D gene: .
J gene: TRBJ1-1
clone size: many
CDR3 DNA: TGTGCCAGCAGCTTAGGTGTAAAGGGCCGGGGCACTGAAGCTTTCTTT
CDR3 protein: CASSLGVKGRGTEAFF

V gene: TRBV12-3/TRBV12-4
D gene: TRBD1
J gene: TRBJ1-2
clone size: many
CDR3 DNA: TGTGCCAGCACCCTAACAGGGGAACCGGGGGTTTTAGATGGCTACACCTTC
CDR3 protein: CASTLTGEPGVLDGYTF

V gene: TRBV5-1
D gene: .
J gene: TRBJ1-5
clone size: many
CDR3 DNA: TGCGCCAGCAGCTTGACAGGAACCCGCAATCAGCCCCAGCATTTT
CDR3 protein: CASSLTGTRNQPQHF

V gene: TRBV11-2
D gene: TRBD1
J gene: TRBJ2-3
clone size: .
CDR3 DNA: TGTGCCAGCAGCTATCGACAGGGGGCGTCGGGCATAGTCGATACGCAGTATTTT
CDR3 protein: CASSYRQGASGIVDTQYF

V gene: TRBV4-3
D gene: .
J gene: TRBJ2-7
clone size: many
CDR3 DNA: TGCGCCAGCAGCCAAGATTGGCAGGGGCGATGGCCCCTCGAGCAGTACTTC
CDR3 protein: CASSQDWQGRWPLEQYF